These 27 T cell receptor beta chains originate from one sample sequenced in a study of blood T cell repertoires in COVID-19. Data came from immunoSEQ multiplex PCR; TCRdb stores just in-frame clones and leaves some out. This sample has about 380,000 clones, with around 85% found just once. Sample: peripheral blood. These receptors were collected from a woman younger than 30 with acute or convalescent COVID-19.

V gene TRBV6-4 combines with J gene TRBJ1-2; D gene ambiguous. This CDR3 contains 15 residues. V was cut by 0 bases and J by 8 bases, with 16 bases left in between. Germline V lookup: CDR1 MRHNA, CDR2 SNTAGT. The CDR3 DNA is TGTGCCAGCAGTGACTCGAACGCGCCGCTGCACGGCTACACCTTC. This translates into CASSDSNAPLHGYTF.

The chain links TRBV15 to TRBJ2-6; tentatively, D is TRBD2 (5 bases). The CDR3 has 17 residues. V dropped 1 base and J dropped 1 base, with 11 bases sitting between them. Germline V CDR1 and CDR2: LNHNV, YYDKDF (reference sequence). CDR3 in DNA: TGTGCCACCAGCAGAGGGGAGACCCTTTCTGGGGCCAACGTCCTGACTTTC. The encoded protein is CATSRGETLSGANVLTF. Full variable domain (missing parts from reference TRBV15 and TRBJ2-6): DAMVIQNPRYQVTQFGKPVTLSCSQTLNHNVMYWYQQKSSQAPKLLFHYYDKDFNNEADTPDNFQSRRPNTSFCFLDIRSPGLGDTAMYLCATSRGETLSGANVLTFGAGSRLTVL.

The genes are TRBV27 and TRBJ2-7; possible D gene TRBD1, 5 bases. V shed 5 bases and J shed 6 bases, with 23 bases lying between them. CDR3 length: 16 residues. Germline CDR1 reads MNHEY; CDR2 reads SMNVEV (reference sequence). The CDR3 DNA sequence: TGTGCCAGCAGTCCCTCGTGGGGCAGCCCGTCCACCGAGCAGTACTTC. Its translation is CASSPSWGSPSTEQYF.

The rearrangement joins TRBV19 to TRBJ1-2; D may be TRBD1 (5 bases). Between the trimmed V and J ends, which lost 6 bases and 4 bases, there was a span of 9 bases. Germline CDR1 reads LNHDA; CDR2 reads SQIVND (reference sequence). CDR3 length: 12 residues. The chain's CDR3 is CASRTGSYGYTF. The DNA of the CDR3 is TGTGCCAGTAGAACAGGTAGCTATGGCTACACCTTC.

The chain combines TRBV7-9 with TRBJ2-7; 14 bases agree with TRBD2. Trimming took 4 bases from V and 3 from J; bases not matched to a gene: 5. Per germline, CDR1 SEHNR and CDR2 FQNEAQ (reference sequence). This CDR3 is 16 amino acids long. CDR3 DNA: TGTGCCAGCAGCTCCTTAGGACTAGCGGGAGGCTACGAGCAGTACTTC. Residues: CASSSLGLAGGYEQYF.

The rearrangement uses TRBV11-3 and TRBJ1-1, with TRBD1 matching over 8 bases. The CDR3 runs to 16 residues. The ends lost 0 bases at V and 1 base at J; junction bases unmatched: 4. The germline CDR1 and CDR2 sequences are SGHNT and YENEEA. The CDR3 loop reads CASSLEGTGTNTEAFF. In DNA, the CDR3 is TGTGCCAGCAGCTTAGAGGGGACAGGTACGAACACTGAAGCTTTCTTT.

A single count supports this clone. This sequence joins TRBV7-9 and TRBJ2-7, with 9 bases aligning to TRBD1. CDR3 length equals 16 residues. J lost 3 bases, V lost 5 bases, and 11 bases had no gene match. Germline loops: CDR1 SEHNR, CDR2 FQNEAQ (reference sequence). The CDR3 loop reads CASSVDPGQGNYEQYF. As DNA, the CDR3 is TGTGCCAGCAGCGTGGACCCGGGACAGGGTAACTACGAGCAGTACTTC.

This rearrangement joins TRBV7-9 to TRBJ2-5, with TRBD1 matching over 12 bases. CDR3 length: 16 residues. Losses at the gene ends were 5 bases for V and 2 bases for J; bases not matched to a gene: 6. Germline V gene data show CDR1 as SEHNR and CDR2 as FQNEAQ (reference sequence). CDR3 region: CASSPRDRGPQETQYF. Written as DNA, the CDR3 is TGTGCCAGCAGCCCTCGGGACAGGGGGCCGCAAGAGACCCAGTACTTC.

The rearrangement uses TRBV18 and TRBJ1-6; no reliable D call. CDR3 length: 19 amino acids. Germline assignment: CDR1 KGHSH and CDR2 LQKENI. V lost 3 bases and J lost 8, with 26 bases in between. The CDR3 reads CASSPKFIPLLGRDSPLHF. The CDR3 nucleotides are TGTGCCAGCTCACCCAAATTTATCCCCCTCCTGGGGAGGGATTCACCCCTCCACTTT.

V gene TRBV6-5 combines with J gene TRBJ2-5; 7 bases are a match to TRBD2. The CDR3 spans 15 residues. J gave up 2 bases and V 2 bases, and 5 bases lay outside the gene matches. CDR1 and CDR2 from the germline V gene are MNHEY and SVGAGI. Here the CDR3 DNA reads TGTGCCAGCAGTTACGCTAGCGGTCGGCAAGAGACCCAGTACTTC. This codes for CASSYASGRQETQYF.

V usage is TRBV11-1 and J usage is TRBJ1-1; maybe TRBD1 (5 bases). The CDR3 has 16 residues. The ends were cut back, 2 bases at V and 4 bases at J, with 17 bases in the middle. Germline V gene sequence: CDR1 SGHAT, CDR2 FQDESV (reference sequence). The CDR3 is CASSLTTGIGGTEAFF. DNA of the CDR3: TGTGCCAGCAGCTTAACTACCGGGATCGGGGGCACTGAAGCTTTCTTT.

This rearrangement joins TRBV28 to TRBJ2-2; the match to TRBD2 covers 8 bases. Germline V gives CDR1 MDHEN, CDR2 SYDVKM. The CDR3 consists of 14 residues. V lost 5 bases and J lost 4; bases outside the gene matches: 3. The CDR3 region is CASSAGGLTGELFF. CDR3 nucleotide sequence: TGTGCCAGCAGTGCGGGGGGCCTCACCGGGGAGCTGTTTTTT.

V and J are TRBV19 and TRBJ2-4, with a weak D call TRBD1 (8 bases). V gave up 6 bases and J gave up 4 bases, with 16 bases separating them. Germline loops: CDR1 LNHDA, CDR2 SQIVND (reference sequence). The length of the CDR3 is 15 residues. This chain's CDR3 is CASSDGQGGKNIQYF. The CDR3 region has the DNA TGTGCCAGTAGCGATGGACAGGGAGGGAAAAACATTCAGTACTTC.

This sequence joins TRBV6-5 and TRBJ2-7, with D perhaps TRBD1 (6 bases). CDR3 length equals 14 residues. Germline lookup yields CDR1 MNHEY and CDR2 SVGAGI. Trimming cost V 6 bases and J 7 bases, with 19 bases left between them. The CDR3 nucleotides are TGTGCCAGCAGACTTCACAGGGAATTGGGTGAGCAGTACTTC. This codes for CASRLHRELGEQYF.

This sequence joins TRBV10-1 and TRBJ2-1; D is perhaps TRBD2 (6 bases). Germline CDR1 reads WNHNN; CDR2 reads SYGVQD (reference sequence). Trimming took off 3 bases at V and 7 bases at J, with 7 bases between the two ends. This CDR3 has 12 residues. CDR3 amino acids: CASSDAGNEQFF. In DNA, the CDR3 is TGCGCCAGCAGTGATGCGGGGAATGAGCAGTTCTTC.

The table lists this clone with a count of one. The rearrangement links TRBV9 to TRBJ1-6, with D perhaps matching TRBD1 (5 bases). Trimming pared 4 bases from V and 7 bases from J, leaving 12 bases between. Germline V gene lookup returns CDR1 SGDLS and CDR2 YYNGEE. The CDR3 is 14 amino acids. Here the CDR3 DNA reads TGTGCCAGCAGCCCGACAGCCGTGAATTCACCCCTCCACTTT. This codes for CASSPTAVNSPLHF.

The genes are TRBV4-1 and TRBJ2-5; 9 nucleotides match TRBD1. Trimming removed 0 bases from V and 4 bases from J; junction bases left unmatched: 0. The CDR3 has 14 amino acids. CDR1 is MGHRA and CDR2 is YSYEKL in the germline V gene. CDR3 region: CASSQEDRGETQYF. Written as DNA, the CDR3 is TGCGCCAGCAGCCAAGAGGACAGGGGAGAGACCCAGTACTTC.

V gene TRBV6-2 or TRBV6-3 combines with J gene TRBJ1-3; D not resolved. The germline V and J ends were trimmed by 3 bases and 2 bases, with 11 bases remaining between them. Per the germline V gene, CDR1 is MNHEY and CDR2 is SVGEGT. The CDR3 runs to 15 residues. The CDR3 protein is CASSYYPEAGNTIYF. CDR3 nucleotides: TGTGCCAGCAGTTATTACCCAGAGGCTGGAAACACCATATATTTT.

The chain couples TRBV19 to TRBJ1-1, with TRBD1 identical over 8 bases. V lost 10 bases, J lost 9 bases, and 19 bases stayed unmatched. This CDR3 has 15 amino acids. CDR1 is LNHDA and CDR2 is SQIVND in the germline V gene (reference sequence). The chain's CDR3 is CATSETADRARKAFF. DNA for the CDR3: TGTGCCACCTCCGAAACGGCGGACAGGGCGAGAAAAGCTTTCTTT.

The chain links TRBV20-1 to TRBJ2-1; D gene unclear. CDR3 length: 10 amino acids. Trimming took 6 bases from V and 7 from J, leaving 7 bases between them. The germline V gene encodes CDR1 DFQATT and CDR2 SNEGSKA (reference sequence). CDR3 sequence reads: CSADGNEQFF. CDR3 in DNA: TGCAGTGCCGACGGGAATGAGCAGTTCTTC.

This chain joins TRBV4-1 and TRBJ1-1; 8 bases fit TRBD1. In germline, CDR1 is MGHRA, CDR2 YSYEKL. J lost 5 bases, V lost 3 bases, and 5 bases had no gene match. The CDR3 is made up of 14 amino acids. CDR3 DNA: TGCGCCAGCAGCCAGGACAGGGTGTGGACTGAAGCTTTCTTT. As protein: CASSQDRVWTEAFF.

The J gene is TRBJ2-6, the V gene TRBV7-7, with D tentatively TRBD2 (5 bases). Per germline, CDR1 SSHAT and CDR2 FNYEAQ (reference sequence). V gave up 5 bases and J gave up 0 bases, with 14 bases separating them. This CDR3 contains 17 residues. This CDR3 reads CASSPGLLSSGANVLTF. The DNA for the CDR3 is TGTGCCAGCAGCCCCGGACTGCTAAGCTCTGGGGCCAACGTCCTGACTTTC.

The CDR3 sequence: CASSYVGRRGGYTF. The CDR3 DNA is TGTGCCAGCAGTTACGTAGGCAGGAGGGGCGGCTACACCTTC. The chain couples TRBV6-5 to TRBJ1-2; TRBD1 is a possible D gene (5 bases). V shed 2 bases and J shed 8 bases, with 15 bases lying between them. CDR1 MNHEY and CDR2 SVGAGI come from the germline V gene. The CDR3 length is 14 residues.

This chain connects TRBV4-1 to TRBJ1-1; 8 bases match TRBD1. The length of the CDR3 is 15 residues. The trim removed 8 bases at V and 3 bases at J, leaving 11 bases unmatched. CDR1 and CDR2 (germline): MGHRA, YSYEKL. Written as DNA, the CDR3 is TGCGCCAGCGGGACTCCGGGACAGGCTTACACTGAAGCTTTCTTT. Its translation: CASGTPGQAYTEAFF.

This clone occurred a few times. This chain's CDR3 is CASSYVNGNTGELFF. The CDR3 region has the DNA TGTGCCAGCAGTTACGTAAACGGGAACACCGGGGAGCTGTTTTTT. This chain connects TRBV6-5 to TRBJ2-2, with D uncertain. Trimming left V 2 bases short and J 1 base short, with 8 bases between. There are 15 residues in the CDR3. Germline V gene data show CDR1 as MNHEY and CDR2 as SVGAGI.

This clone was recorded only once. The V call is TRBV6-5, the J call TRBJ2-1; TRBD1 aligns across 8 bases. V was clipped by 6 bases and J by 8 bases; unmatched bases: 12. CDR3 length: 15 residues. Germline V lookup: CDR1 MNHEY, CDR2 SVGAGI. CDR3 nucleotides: TGTGCCAGCAGGGCCGGGACAGGCCCCTGGGATGAGCAGTTCTTC. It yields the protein CASRAGTGPWDEQFF.

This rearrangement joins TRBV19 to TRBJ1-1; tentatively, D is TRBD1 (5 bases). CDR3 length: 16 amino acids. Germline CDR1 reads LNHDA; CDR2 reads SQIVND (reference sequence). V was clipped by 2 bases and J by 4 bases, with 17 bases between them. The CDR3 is CASSIIMGRGSTEAFF. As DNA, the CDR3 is TGTGCCAGTAGTATAATAATGGGGCGGGGGAGCACTGAAGCTTTCTTT.